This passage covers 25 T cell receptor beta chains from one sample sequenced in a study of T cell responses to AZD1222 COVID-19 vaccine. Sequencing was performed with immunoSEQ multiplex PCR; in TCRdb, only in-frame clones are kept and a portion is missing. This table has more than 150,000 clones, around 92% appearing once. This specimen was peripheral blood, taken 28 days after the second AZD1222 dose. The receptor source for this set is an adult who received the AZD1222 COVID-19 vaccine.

CDR3 protein: CASSVDRGRNNEQFF. The CDR3 region has the DNA TGTGCCAGCAGCGTAGACCGAGGAAGGAACAATGAGCAGTTCTTC. The chain links TRBV9 to TRBJ2-1; D ambiguous. CDR1 and CDR2 from the germline V gene are SGDLS and YYNGEE. V shed 0 bases and J shed 5 bases, with 12 bases lying between them. This CDR3 has 15 residues.

CDR3 nucleotides: TGTGCCAGTAGTTCCCGGGACACTAACTATGGCTACACCTTC. Its protein is CASSSRDTNYGYTF. The genes are TRBV19 and TRBJ1-2; maybe TRBD1 (6 bases). The CDR3 consists of 14 residues. CDR1 and CDR2 (germline): LNHDA, SQIVND (reference sequence). V shed 5 bases and J shed 0 bases, with 10 bases lying between them. The full variable domain, with the rest looked up from reference TRBV19 and TRBJ1-2, is DGGITQSPKYLFRKEGQNVTLSCEQNLNHDAMYWYRQDPGQGLRLIYYSQIVNDFQKGDIAEGYSVSREKKESFPLTVTSAQKNPTAFYLCASSSRDTNYGYTFGSGTRLTVV.

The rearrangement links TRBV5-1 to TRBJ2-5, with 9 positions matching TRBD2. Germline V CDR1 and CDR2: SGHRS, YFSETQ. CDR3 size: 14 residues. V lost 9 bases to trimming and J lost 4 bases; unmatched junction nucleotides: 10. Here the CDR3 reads CATGGREGPETQYF. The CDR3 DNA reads TGCGCCACCGGGGGGCGGGAGGGGCCAGAGACCCAGTACTTC.

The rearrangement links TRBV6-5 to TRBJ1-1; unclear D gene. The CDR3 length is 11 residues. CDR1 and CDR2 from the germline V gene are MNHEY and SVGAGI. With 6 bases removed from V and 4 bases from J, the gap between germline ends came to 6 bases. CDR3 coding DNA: TGTGCCAGCAGAGCGGGCACTGAAGCTTTCTTT. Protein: CASRAGTEAFF.

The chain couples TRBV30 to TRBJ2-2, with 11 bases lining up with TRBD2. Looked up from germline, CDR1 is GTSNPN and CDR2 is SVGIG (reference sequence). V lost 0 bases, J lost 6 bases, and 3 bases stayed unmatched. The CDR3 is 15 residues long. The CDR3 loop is CAWSVLAGVAGELFF. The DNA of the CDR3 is TGTGCCTGGAGTGTACTAGCGGGAGTGGCCGGGGAGCTGTTTTTT. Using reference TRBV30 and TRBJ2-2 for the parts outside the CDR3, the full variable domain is SQTIHQWPATLVQPVGSPLSLECTVEGTSNPNLYWYRQAAGRGLQLLFYSVGIGQISSEVPQNLSASRPQDRQFILSSKKLLLSDSGFYLCAWSVLAGVAGELFFGEGSRLTVL.

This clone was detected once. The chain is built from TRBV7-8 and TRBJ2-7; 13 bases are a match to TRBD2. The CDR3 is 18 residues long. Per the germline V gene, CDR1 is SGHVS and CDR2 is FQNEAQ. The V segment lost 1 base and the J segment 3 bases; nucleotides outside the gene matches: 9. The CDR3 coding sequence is TGTGCCAGCAGCTTAGGGCTGGGGACTAGCGGGATCTTCTACGAGCAGTACTTC. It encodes CASSLGLGTSGIFYEQYF.

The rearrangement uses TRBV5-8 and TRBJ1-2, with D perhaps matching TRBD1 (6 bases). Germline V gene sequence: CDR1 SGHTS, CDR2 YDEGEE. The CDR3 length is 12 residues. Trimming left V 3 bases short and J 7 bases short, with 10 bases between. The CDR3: CASSSQGFGYTF. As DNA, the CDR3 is TGTGCCAGCAGCTCCCAGGGGTTTGGCTACACCTTC.

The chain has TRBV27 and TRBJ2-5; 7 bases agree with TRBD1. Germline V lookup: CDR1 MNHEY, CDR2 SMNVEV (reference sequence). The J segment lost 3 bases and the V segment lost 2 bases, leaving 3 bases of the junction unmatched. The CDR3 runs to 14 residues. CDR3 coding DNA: TGTGCCAGCAGTTTAAGGGACAGAGAAGAGACCCAGTACTTC. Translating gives CASSLRDREETQYF.

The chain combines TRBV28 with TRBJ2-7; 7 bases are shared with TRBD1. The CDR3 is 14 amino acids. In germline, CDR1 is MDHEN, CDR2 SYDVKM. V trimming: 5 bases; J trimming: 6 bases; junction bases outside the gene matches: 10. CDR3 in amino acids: CASSTTGKLGEQYF. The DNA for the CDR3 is TGTGCCAGCAGTACGACAGGGAAGTTGGGCGAGCAGTACTTC.

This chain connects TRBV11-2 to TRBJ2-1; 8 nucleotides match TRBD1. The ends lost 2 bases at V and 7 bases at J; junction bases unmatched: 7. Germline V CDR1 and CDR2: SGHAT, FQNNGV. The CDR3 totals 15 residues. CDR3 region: CASSLQGAGENEQFF. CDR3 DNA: TGTGCCAGCAGCTTACAGGGGGCAGGGGAGAATGAGCAGTTCTTC.

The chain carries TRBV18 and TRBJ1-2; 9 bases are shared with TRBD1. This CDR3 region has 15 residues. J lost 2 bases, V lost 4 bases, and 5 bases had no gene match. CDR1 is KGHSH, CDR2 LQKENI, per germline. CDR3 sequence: CASSQGQGTNYGYTF. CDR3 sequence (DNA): TGTGCCAGCTCACAGGGACAGGGAACCAACTATGGCTACACCTTC.

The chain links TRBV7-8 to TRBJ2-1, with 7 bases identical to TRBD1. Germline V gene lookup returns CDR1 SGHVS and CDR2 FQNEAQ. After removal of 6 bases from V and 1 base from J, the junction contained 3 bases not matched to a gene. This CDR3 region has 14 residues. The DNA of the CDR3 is TGTGCCAGCAGGATGGGACAGTCCTACAATGAGCAGTTCTTC. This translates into CASRMGQSYNEQFF.

The CDR3 here is CAWSLTRKWGEKLFF. The CDR3 region has the DNA TGTGCCTGGAGTTTGACCCGGAAATGGGGTGAAAAACTGTTTTTT. This rearrangement joins TRBV30 to TRBJ1-4; D not resolved. Trimming pared 2 bases from V and 7 bases from J, leaving 17 bases between. This CDR3 spans 15 amino acids. CDR1 GTSNPN and CDR2 SVGIG come from the germline V gene (reference sequence).

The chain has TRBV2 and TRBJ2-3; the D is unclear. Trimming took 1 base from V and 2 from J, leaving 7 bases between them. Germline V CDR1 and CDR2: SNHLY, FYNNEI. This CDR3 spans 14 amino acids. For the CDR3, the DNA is TGTGCCAGCAGTGAAGGAGTAAACACAGATACGCAGTATTTT. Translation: CASSEGVNTDTQYF.

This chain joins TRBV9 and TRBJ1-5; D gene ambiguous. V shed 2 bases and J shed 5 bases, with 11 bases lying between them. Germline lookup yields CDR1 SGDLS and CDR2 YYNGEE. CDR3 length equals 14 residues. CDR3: CASSVGGSDQPQHF. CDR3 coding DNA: TGTGCCAGCAGCGTTGGTGGCAGTGATCAGCCCCAGCATTTT.

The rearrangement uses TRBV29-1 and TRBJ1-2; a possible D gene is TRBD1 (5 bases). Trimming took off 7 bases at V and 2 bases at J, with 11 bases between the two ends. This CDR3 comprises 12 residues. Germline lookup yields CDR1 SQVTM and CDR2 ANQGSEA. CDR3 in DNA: TGCAGCGCCAATCCAGGGAACTATGGCTACACCTTC. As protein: CSANPGNYGYTF.

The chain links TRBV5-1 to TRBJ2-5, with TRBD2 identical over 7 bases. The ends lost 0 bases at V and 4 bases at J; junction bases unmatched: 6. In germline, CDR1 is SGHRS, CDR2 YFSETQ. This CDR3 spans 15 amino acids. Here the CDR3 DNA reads TGCGCCAGCAGCTTGGGGAGCGGGGTTCGAGAGACCCAGTACTTC. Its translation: CASSLGSGVRETQYF.

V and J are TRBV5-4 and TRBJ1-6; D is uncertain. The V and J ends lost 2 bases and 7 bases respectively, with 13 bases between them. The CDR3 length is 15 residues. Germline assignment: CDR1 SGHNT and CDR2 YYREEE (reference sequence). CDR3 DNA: TGTGCCAGCAGCTTAGGCCTTACCATGAATTCACCCCTCCACTTT. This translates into CASSLGLTMNSPLHF. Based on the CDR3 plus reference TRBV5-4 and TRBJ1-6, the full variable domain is ETGVTQSPTHLIKTRGQQVTLRCSSQSGHNTVSWYQQALGQGPQFIFQYYREEENGRGNFPPRFSGLQFPNYSSELNVNALELDDSALYLCASSLGLTMNSPLHFGNGTRLTVT.

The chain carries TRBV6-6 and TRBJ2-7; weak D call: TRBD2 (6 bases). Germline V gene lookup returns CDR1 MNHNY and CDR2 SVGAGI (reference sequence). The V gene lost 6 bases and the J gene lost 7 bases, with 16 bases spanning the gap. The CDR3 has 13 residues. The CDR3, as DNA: TGTGCCAGCAGCCCGGGTCCCGGGGGTGAGCAGTACTTC. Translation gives CASSPGPGGEQYF.

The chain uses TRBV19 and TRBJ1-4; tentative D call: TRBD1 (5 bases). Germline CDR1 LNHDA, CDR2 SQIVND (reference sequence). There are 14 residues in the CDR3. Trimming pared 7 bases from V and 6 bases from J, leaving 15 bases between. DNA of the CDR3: TGTGCCAGTACCCCGGGAGGGGAGTATGAAAAACTGTTTTTT. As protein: CASTPGGEYEKLFF.

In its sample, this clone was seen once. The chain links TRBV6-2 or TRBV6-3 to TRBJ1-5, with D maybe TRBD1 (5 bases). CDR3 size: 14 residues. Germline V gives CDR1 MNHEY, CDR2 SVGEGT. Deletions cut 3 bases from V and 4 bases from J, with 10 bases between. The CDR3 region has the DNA TGTGCCAGCAGTTATCCGAGGGGTAATCAGCCCCAGCATTTT. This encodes CASSYPRGNQPQHF.

CDR3 in amino acids: CASSLDSGYNEQFF. In nucleotides, the CDR3 is TGCGCCAGCAGCTTGGACAGTGGTTACAATGAGCAGTTCTTC. The chain recombines TRBV5-1 with TRBJ2-1; D gene ambiguous. CDR1 and CDR2 (germline): SGHRS, YFSETQ. The CDR3 runs to 14 residues. Trimming removed 0 bases at V and 4 bases at J, with 8 bases between.

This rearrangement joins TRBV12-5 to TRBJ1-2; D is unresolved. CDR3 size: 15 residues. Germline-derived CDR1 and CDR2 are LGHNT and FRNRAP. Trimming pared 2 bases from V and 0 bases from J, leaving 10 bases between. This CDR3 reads CASGLSMDPNYGYTF. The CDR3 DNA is TGTGCTAGTGGTTTGAGTATGGACCCTAACTATGGCTACACCTTC.

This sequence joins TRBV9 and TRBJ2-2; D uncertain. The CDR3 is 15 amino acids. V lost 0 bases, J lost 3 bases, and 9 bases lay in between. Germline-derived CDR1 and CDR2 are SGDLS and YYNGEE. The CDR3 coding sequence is TGTGCCAGCAGCGTAGATAGGATTGACACCGGGGAGCTGTTTTTT. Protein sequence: CASSVDRIDTGELFF.

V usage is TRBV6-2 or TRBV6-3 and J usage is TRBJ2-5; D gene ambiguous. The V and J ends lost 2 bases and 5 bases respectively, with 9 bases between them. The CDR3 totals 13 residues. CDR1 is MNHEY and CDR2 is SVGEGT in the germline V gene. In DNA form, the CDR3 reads TGTGCCAGCAGTTACGGTACAAGGGAGACCCAGTACTTC. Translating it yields CASSYGTRETQYF.